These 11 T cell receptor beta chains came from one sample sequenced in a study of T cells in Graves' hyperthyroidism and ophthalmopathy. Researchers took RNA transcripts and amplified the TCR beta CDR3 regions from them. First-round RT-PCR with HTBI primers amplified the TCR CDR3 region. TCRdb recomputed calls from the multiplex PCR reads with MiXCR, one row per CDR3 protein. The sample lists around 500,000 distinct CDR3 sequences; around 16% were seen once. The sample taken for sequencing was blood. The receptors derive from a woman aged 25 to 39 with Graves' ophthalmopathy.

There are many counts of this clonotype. The CDR3 DNA sequence: TGTGCCAGCAGTCCAAGGGACTCCTACAATGAGCAGTTCTTC. Its protein product is CASSPRDSYNEQFF. The chain recombines TRBV28 with TRBJ2-1; no firm D call. Trimming stripped 5 bases from V and 0 bases from J, with 8 bases between. From germline, CDR1 is MDHEN and CDR2 SYDVKM. CDR3 length equals 14 residues.

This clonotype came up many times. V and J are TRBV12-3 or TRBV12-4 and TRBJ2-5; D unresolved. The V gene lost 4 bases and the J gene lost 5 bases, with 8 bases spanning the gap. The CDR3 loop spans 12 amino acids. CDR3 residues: CASSSRIETQYF. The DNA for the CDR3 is TGTGCCAGCAGTTCAAGGATCGAGACCCAGTACTTC.

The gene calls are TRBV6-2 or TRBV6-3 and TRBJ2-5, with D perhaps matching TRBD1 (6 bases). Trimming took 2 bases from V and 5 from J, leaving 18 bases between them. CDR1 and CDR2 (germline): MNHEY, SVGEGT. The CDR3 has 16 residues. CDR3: CASSYPRTAPLETQYF. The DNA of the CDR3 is TGTGCCAGCAGTTACCCTAGGACAGCCCCGTTGGAGACCCAGTACTTC.

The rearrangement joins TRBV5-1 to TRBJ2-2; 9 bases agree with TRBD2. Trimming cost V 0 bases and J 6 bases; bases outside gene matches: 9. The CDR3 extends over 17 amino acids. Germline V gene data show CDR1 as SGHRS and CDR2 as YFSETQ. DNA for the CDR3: TGCGCCAGCAGCTTGGCAGTAGCGGGAGTTGGGGCCGGGGAGCTGTTTTTT. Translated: CASSLAVAGVGAGELFF.

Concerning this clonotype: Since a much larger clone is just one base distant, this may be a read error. As DNA, the CDR3 is TGTGCCAGCAGCGAGCAAGGGGAAGCCAATGAGCAGTTCTTC. Amino acid sequence: CASSEQGEANEQFF. The V and J genes are TRBV12-3 or TRBV12-4 and TRBJ2-1; possible D gene TRBD1, 5 bases. Trimming removed 6 bases from V and 6 bases from J, with 15 bases in between. CDR3 size: 14 residues.

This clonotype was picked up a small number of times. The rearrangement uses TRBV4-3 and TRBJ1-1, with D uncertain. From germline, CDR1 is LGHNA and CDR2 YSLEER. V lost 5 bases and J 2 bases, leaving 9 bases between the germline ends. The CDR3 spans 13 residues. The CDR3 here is CASSRVRNTEAFF. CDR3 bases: TGCGCCAGCAGCAGGGTAAGAAACACTGAAGCTTTCTTT.

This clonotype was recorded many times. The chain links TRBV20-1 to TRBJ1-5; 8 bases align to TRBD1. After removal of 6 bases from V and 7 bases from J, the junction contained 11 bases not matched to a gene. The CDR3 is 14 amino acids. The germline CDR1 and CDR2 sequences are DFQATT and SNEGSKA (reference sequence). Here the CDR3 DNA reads TGCAGTGCCAGACCGGACAGGGTGGGCCAGCCCCAGCATTTT. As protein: CSARPDRVGQPQHF.

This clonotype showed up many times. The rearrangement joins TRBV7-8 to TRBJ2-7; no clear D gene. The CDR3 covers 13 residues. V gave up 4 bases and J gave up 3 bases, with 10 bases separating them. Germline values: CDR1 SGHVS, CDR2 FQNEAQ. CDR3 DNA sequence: TGTGCCAGCAGCTCGAGGATTCACTACGAGCAGTACTTC. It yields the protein CASSSRIHYEQYF.

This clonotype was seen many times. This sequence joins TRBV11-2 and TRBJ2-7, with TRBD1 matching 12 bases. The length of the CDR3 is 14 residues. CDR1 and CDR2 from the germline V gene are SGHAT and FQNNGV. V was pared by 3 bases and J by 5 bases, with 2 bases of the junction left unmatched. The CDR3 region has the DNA TGTGCCAGCAGCTTGGGACAGGGGGCGGACGAGCAGTACTTC. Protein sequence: CASSLGQGADEQYF.

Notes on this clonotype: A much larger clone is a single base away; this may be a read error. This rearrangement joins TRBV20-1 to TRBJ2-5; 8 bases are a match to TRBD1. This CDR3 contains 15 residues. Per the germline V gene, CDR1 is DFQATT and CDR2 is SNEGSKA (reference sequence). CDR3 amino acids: CSAGDPRTGKETQYF. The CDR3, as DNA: TGCAGTGCTGGAGACCCCCGGACAGGGAAAGAGACCCAGTACTTC.

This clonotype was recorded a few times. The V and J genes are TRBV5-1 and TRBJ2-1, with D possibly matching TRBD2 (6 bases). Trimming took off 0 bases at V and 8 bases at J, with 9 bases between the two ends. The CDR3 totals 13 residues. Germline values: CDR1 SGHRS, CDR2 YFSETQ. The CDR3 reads CASSLAGAHEQFF. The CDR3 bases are TGCGCCAGCAGCTTGGCGGGAGCCCATGAGCAGTTCTTC.